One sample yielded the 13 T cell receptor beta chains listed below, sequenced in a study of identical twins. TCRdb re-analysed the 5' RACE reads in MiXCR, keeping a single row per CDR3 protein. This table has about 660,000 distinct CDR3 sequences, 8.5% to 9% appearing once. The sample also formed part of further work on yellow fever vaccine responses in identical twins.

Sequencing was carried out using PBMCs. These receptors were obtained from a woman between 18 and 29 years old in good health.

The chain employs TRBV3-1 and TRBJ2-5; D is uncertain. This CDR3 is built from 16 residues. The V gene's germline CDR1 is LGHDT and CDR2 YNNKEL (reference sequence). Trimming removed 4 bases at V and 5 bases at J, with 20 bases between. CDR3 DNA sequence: TGTGCCAGCAGCCCCAATACGTTGGCGTACAACGAGACCCAGTACTTC. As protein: CASSPNTLAYNETQYF.

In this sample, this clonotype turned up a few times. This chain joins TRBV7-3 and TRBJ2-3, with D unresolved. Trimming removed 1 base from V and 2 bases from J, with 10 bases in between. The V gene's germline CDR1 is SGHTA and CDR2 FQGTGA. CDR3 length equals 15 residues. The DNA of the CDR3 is TGTGCCAGCAGCTTAAACGGTTTTGACACAGATACGCAGTATTTT. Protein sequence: CASSLNGFDTDTQYF. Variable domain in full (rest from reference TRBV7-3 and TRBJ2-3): GAGVSQTPSNKVTEKGKYVELRCDPISGHTALYWYRQSLGQGPEFLIYFQGTGAADDSGLPNDRFFAVRPEGSVSTLKIQRTERGDSAVYLCASSLNGFDTDTQYFGPGTRLTVL.

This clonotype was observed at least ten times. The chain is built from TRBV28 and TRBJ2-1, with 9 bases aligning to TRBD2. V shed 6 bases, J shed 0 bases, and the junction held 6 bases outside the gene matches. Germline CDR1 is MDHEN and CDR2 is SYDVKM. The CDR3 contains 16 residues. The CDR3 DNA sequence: TGTGCCAGCAGGGCAAGCGGGAGGATCTCCTACAATGAGCAGTTCTTC. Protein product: CASRASGRISYNEQFF.

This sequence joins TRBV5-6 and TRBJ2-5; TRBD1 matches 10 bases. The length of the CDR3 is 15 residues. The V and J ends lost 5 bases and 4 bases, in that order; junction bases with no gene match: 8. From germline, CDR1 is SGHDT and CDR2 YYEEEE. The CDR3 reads CASSLRTGGRETQYF. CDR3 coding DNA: TGTGCCAGCAGTTTACGGACAGGGGGAAGAGAGACCCAGTACTTC.

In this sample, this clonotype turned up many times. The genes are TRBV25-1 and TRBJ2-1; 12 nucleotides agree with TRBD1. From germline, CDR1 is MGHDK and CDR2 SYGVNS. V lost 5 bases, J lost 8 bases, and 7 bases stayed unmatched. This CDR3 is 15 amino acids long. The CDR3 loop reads CASSKGTGGVDEQFF. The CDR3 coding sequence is TGTGCCAGCAGTAAAGGGACAGGGGGCGTCGATGAGCAGTTCTTC.

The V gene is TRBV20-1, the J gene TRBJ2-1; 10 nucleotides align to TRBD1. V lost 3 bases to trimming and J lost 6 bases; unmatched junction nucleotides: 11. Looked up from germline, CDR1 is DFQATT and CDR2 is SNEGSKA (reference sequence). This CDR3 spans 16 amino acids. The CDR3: CSASEYPGTGVNEQFF. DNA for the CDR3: TGCAGTGCTAGTGAATACCCGGGGACAGGGGTCAATGAGCAGTTCTTC.

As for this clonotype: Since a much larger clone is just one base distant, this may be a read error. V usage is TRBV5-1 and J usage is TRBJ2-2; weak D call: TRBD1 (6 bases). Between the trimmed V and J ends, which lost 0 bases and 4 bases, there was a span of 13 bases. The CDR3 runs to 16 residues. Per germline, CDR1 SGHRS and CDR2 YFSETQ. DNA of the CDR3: TGCGCCAGCAGCTTGGGGGACATAGCGAGCACCGGGGAGCTGTTTTTT. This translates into CASSLGDIASTGELFF.

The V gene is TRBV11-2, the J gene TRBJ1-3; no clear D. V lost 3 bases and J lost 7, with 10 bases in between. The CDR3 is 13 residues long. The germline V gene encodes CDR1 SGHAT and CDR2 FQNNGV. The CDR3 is CASSLPPWNTIYF. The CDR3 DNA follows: TGTGCCAGCAGCTTGCCTCCGTGGAACACCATATATTTT.

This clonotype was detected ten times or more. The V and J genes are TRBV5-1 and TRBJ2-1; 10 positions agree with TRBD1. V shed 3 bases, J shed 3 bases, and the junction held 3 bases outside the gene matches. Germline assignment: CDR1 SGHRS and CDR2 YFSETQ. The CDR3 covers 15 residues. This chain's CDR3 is CASSSRDRGYNEQFF. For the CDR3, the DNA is TGCGCCAGCAGCTCCCGGGACAGGGGCTACAATGAGCAGTTCTTC.

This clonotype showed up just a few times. CDR3 bases: TGTGCCAGCAGCGTAGTGGGGGACGATGAGCAGTTCTTC. This encodes CASSVVGDDEQFF. The chain uses TRBV9 and TRBJ2-1, with D perhaps matching TRBD1 or TRBD2 (5 bases each). Trimming took off 0 bases at V and 8 bases at J, with 9 bases between the two ends. There are 13 residues in the CDR3. Germline V CDR1 and CDR2: SGDLS, YYNGEE.

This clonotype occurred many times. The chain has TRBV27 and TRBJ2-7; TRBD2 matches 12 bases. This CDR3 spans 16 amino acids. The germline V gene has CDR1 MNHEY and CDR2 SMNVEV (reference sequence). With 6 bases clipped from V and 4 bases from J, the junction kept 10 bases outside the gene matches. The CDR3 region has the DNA TGTGCCAGCAGCCCAATACTAGCGGGGGGAGTGTACGAGCAGTACTTC. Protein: CASSPILAGGVYEQYF.

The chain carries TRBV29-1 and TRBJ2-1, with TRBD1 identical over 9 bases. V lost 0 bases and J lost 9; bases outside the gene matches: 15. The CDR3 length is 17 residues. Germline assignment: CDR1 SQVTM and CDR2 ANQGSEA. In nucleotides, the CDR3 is TGCAGCGTTGAAGAGGTTTTGGACAGGGGTCTTAGTGGTGAGCAGTTCTTC. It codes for CSVEEVLDRGLSGEQFF.

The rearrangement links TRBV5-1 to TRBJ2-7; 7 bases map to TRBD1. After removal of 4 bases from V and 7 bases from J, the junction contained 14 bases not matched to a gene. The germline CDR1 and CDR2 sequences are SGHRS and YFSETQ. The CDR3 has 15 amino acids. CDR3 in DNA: TGCGCCAGCAGCCCCACAGGGGTTGGGCCGAGGGAGCAGTACTTC. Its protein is CASSPTGVGPREQYF.